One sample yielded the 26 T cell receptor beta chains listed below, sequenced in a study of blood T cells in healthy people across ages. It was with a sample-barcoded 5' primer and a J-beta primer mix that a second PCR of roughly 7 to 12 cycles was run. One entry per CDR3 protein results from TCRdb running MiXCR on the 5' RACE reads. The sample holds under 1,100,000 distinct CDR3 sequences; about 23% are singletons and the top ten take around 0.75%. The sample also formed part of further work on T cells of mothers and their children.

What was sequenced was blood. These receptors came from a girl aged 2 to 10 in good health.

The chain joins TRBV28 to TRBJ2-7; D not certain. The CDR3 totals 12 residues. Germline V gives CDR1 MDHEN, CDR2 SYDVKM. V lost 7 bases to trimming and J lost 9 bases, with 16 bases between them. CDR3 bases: TGTGCCAGCACATCCGCGACGCCTTCGCAGTACTTC. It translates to CASTSATPSQYF. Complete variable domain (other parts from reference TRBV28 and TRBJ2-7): DVKVTQSSRYLVKRTGEKVFLECVQDMDHENMFWYRQDPGLGLRLIYFSYDVKMKEKGDIPEGYSVSREKKERFSLILESASTNQTSMYLCASTSATPSQYFGPGTRLTVT.

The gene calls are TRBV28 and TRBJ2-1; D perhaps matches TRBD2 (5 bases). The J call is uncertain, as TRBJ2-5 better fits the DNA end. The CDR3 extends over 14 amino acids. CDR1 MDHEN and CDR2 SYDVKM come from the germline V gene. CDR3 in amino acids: CASKVELGRETQYF. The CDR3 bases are TGTGCCAGCAAGGTGGAGCTGGGCCGGGAAACCCAGTACTTC.

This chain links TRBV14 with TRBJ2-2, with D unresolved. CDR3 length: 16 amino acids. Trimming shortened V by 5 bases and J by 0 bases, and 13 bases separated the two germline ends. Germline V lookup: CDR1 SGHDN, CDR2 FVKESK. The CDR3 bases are TGTGCCAGCAGCTTACCAACCGGGCCGAACACCGGGGAGCTGTTTTTT. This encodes CASSLPTGPNTGELFF.

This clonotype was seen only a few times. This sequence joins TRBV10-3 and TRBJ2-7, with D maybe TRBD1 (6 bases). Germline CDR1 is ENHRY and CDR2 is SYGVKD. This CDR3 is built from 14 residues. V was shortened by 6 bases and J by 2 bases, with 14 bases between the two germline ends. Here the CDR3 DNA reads TGTGCCATCAGATCGACAGGAAACACCTACGAGCAGTACTTC. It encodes CAIRSTGNTYEQYF.

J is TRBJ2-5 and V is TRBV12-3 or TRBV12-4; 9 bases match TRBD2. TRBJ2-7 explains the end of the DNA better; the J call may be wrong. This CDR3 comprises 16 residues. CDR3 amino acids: CASTSGTQARTYEQYF. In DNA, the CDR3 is TGTGCCAGCACTAGCGGGACCCAAGCGAGAACCTACGAGCAGTACTTC.

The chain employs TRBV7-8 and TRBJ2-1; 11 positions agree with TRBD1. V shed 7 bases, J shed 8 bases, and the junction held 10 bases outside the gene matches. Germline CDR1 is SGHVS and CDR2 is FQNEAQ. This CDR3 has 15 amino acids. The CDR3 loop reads CASNSKPGQGDEQFF. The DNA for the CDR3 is TGTGCCAGCAACAGTAAGCCGGGACAGGGGGATGAGCAGTTCTTC.

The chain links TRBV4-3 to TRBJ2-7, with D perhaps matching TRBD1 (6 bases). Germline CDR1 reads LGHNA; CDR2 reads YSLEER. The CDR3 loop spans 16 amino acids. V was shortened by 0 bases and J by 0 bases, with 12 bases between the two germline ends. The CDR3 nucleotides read TGCGCCAGCAGCCAAGAACACACAGGGATCTCCTACGAGCAGTACTTC. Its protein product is CASSQEHTGISYEQYF.

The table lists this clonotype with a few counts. This chain's CDR3 is CASSELAQETQYF. Here the CDR3 DNA reads TGTGCCAGCAGTGAACTAGCGCAAGAGACCCAGTACTTC. The rearrangement uses TRBV2 and TRBJ2-5; perhaps TRBD2 as D (6 bases). CDR1 is SNHLY, CDR2 FYNNEI, per germline. This CDR3 contains 13 residues. V lost 2 bases, J lost 2 bases, and 6 bases lay in between.

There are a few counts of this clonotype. CDR3 nucleotides: TGTGCCAGCAGCTTCGAGTTTTGGGCCTACGAGCAGTACTTC. Residues: CASSFEFWAYEQYF. The chain links TRBV7-9 to TRBJ2-7; D ambiguous. CDR3 length: 14 residues. Germline CDR1 SEHNR, CDR2 FQNEAQ (reference sequence). The V end was cut by 3 bases, the J end by 2 bases, with 11 bases between.

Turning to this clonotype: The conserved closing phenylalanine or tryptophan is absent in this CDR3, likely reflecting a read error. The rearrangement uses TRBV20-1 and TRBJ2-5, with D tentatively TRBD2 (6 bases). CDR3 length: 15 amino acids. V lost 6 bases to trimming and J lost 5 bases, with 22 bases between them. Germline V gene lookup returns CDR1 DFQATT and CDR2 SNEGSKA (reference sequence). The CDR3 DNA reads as TGCAGTGCCCCTGGAGGGGAGCTCGGTTTGGAGACCCAGTACCTC. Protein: CSAPGGELGLETQYL.

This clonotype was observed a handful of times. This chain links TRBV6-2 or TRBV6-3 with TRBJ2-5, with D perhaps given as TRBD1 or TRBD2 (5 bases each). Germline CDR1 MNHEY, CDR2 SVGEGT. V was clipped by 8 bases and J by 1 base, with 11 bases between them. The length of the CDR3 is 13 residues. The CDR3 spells CASRDGPQETQYF. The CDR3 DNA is TGTGCCAGCCGGGACGGCCCCCAAGAGACCCAGTACTTC.

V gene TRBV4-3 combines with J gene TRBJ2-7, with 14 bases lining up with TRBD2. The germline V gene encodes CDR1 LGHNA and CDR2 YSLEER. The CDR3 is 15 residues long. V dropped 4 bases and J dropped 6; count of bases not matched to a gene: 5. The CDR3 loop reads CASSPRLAGGFEQYF. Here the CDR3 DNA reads TGCGCCAGCAGCCCCAGACTAGCGGGGGGGTTCGAGCAGTACTTC.

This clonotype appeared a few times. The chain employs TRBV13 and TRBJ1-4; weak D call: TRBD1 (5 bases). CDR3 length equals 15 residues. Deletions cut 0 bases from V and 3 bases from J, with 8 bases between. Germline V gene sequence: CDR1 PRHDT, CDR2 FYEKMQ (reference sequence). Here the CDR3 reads CASSLGQGANEKLFF. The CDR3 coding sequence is TGTGCCAGCAGCTTAGGCCAGGGAGCTAATGAAAAACTGTTTTTT.

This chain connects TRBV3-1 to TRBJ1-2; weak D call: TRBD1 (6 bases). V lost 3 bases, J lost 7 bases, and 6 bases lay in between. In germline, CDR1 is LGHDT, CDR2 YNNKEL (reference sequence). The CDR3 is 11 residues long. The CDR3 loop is CASSQGAGYTF. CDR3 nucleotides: TGTGCCAGCAGCCAGGGGGCTGGCTACACCTTC.

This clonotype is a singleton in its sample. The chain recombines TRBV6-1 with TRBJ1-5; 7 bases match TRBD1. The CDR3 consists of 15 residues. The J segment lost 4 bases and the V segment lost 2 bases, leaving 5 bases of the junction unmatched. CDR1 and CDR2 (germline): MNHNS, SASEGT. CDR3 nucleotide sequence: TGTGCCAGCAGTGAACTAGGGACAGTTAATCAGCCCCAGCATTTT. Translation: CASSELGTVNQPQHF.

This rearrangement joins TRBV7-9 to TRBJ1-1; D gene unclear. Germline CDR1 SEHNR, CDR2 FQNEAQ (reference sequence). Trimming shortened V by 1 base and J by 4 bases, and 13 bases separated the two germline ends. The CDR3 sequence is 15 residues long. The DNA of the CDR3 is TGTGCCAGCAGCTTAGTGTCCGGGGTCGTCACTGAAGCTTTCTTT. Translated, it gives CASSLVSGVVTEAFF.

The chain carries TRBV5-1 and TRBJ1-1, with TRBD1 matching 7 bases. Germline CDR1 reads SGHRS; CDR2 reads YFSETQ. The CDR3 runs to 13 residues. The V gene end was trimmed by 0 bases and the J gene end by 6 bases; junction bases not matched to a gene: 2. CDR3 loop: CASSLEGTAEAFF. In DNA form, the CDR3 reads TGCGCCAGCAGCTTGGAGGGGACAGCTGAAGCTTTCTTT.

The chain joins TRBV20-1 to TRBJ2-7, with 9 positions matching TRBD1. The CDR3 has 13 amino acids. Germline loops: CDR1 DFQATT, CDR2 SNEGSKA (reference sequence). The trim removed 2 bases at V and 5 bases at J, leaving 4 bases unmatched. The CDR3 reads CSARSGQGNEQYF. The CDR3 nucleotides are TGCAGTGCTAGATCGGGACAGGGAAACGAGCAGTACTTC.

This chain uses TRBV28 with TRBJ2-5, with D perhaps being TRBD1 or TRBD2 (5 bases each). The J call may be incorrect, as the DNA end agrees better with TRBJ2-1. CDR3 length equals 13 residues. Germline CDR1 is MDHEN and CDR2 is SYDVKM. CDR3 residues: CASSLLQGAEQFF. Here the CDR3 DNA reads TGTGCCAGCAGTTTATTGCAGGGAGCTGAGCAGTTCTTC.

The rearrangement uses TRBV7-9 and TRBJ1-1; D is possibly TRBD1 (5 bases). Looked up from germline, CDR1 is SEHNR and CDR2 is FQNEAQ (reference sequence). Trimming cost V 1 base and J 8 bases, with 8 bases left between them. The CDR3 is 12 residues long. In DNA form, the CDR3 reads TGTGCCAGCAGCTTAGTGGACAAGGAAGCTTTCTTT. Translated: CASSLVDKEAFF.

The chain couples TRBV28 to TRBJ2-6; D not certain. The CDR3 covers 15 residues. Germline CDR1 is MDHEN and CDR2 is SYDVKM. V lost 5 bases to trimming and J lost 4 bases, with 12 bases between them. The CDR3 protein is CASSAWVSGANVLTF. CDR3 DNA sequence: TGTGCCAGCAGTGCTTGGGTGTCCGGGGCCAACGTCCTGACTTTC.

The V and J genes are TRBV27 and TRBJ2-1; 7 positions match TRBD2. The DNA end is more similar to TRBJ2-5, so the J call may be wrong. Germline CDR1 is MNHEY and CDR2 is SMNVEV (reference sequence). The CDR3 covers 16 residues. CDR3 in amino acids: CASSFIGGFPRETQYF. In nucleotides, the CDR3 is TGTGCCAGCAGTTTCATCGGGGGGTTCCCTCGCGAGACCCAGTACTTC.

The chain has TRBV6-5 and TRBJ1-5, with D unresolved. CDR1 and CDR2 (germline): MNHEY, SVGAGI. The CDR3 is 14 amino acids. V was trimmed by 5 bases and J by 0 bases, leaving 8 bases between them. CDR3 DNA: TGTGCCAGCAGTGGCGAAAATAGCAATCAGCCCCAGCATTTT. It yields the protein CASSGENSNQPQHF.

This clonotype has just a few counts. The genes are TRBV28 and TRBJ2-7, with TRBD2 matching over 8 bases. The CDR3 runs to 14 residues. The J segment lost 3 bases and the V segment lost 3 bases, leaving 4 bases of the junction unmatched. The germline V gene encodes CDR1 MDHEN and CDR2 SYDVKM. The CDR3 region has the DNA TGTGCCAGCAGTTTTGACGGGAGGGGCTACGAGCAGTACTTC. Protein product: CASSFDGRGYEQYF.

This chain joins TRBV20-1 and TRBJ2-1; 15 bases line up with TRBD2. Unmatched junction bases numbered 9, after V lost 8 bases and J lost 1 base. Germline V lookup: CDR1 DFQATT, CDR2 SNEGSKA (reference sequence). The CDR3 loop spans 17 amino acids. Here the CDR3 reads CSTPGLAGGGSYNEQFF. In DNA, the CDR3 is TGCAGTACCCCGGGACTAGCGGGGGGAGGGTCCTACAATGAGCAGTTCTTC.

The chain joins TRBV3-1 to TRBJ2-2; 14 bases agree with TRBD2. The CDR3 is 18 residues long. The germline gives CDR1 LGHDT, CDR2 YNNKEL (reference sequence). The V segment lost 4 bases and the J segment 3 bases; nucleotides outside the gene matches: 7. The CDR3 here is CASSPGTSGSLYTGELFF. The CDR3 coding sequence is TGTGCCAGCAGCCCCGGGACTAGCGGGAGTCTGTACACCGGGGAGCTGTTTTTT.